The TCR beta chain described here comes from a study of blood T cells in healthy people across ages. Study results and caveats: Roughly linear age-related decline in beta diversity appeared, significant by age around 38.

Together with a sample-barcoded 5' primer, a J-beta primer mix was included in a second PCR lasting about 6 to 11 cycles. Every cDNA molecule bore a tag from a template-switch adaptor containing 12 random nucleotides. There were at least 3 million CDR3-containing paired-end reads obtained from each sample. One entry per CDR3 protein, called by TCRdb with MiXCR from the 5' RACE reads. The sample has 760,000 or so distinct CDR3 sequences; just under 25% are singletons. Germline V gene sequence: CDR1 SGHTA, CDR2 FQGNSA. The V gene lost 5 bases and the J gene lost 2 bases, with 12 bases spanning the gap. The CDR3 covers 14 residues. This clonotype was counted at least ten times. Its specificity is not known. Extraction yielded at least 5 micrograms of total RNA per sample. This sample also appeared in a second study, on T cells of mothers and their children.

Input material: blood. The clonotype originates from a boy younger than 18 in good health. The chain combines TRBV7-2 with TRBJ2-5, with D perhaps given as TRBD1 or TRBD2 (5 bases each). CDR3 nucleotides: TGTGCCAGCAGCCCGGGACCTCGGCAAGAGACCCAGTACTTC. This codes for CASSPGPRQETQYF.